The rows below give T cell receptor beta chains drawn from one sample of a study of blood T cell repertoires in COVID-19. This table comes from immunoSEQ multiplex PCR, and its TCRdb copy is limited to in-frame clones, with some not included. In the table there are about 200,000 clones, approximately 80% of which are singletons. The sequenced sample was peripheral blood. These receptors originate from a middle-aged man with acute or convalescent COVID-19. Both conserved end residues are part of each CDR3. D genes are given only for firm matches. Some rows have no size entry. The others give once, few or many, or a class for an expanded clone.

clone_size: NA
d_call: TRBD1
v_call: TRBV4-3
j_call: TRBJ1-2
cdr3_nt: TGCGCCAGCAGCCCCGGACAGGCCTATGGCTACACCTTC
cdr3_aa: CASSPGQAYGYTF

clone_size: NA
d_call: NA
v_call: TRBV6-4
j_call: TRBJ1-1
cdr3_nt: TGTGCCAGCAGTGAAAGGAGGGCCTGGGAAACTGAAGCTTTCTTT
cdr3_aa: CASSERRAWETEAFF

clone_size: many
d_call: TRBD1
v_call: TRBV14
j_call: TRBJ2-1
cdr3_nt: TGTGCCAGCAGCCCGGACAGGGAGTCGGACAATGAGCAGTTCTTC
cdr3_aa: CASSPDRESDNEQFF

clone_size: few
d_call: NA
v_call: TRBV9
j_call: TRBJ1-3
cdr3_nt: TGTGCCAGCAGCCCGCGGACAGAAAGAAACACCATATATTTT
cdr3_aa: CASSPRTERNTIYF

clone_size: NA
d_call: NA
v_call: TRBV30
j_call: TRBJ2-5
cdr3_nt: TGTGCCTGGAGTGTACGGGAGACCCAGTACTTC
cdr3_aa: CAWSVRETQYF

clone_size: NA
d_call: TRBD1
v_call: TRBV9
j_call: TRBJ2-3
cdr3_nt: TGTGCCAGCAGCGTATGGACAGGGGGCTTAGATACGCAGTATTTT
cdr3_aa: CASSVWTGGLDTQYF

clone_size: NA
d_call: TRBD1
v_call: TRBV9
j_call: TRBJ2-2
cdr3_nt: TGTGCCAGCAGCGTAGGGACAGGGTATACCGGGGAGCTGTTTTTT
cdr3_aa: CASSVGTGYTGELFF

clone_size: NA
d_call: TRBD2
v_call: TRBV19
j_call: TRBJ2-1
cdr3_nt: TGTGCCAGTAGTGGGACCGGACTAGCGGACTCCTACAATGAGCAGTTCTTC
cdr3_aa: CASSGTGLADSYNEQFF

clone_size: NA
d_call: NA
v_call: TRBV6-5
j_call: TRBJ1-5
cdr3_nt: TGTGCCAGCTCCGGCGGGAGGGCTGGACAGCCCCAGCATTTT
cdr3_aa: CASSGGRAGQPQHF

clone_size: few
d_call: NA
v_call: TRBV10-3
j_call: TRBJ1-6
cdr3_nt: TGTGCCATCTCTGAACGGACTATGGGGGGTTCACCCCTCCACTTT
cdr3_aa: CAISERTMGGSPLHF

clone_size: NA
d_call: TRBD1
v_call: TRBV5-4
j_call: TRBJ2-7
cdr3_nt: TGTGCCAGCAGCCAGGACAGGGGAAACGAGCAGTACTTC
cdr3_aa: CASSQDRGNEQYF

clone_size: NA
d_call: TRBD2
v_call: TRBV4-3
j_call: TRBJ2-2
cdr3_nt: TGCGCCAGCAGCCAACGGCTAGCGGGAGATGACGGGGAGCTGTTTTTT
cdr3_aa: CASSQRLAGDDGELFF

clone_size: NA
d_call: TRBD1
v_call: TRBV10-3
j_call: TRBJ1-1
cdr3_nt: TGTGCCATCAGCGACAGGGGAAGGGGTGGTGAAGCTTTCTTT
cdr3_aa: CAISDRGRGGEAFF

clone_size: NA
d_call: TRBD2
v_call: TRBV30
j_call: TRBJ2-1
cdr3_nt: TGTGCCTGGAGTAAGGGACTAGCGTCCTACAATGAGCAGTTCTTC
cdr3_aa: CAWSKGLASYNEQFF

clone_size: NA
d_call: NA
v_call: TRBV20-1
j_call: TRBJ1-1
cdr3_nt: TGCAGTGCTAGTCCGTCGGACACTGAAGCTTTCTTT
cdr3_aa: CSASPSDTEAFF

clone_size: NA
d_call: NA
v_call: TRBV27
j_call: TRBJ1-2
cdr3_nt: TGTGCCAGCAGTCGACTTTCGTCCGGTGGAGGCTACACCTTC
cdr3_aa: CASSRLSSGGGYTF

clone_size: NA
d_call: NA
v_call: TRBV5-6
j_call: TRBJ2-3
cdr3_nt: TGTGCCAGCAGCTTGTTATCCAGTACCACGCAGTATTTT
cdr3_aa: CASSLLSSTTQYF

clone_size: NA
d_call: TRBD1
v_call: TRBV9
j_call: TRBJ1-6
cdr3_nt: TGTGCCAGCAGCGGACCGGGACAGGGGAATTCACCCCTCCACTTT
cdr3_aa: CASSGPGQGNSPLHF

clone_size: NA
d_call: TRBD2
v_call: TRBV2
j_call: TRBJ2-1
cdr3_nt: TGTGCCAGCAGTCAAGGAACGGGACTAGCGGGAGTAGTAAGGTACAATGAGCAGTTCTTC
cdr3_aa: CASSQGTGLAGVVRYNEQFF

clone_size: NA
d_call: TRBD2
v_call: TRBV5-1
j_call: TRBJ2-2
cdr3_nt: TGCGCCAGCAGCTTGGTCGCGGGAGGCACCGGGGAGCTGTTTTTT
cdr3_aa: CASSLVAGGTGELFF

clone_size: NA
d_call: NA
v_call: TRBV6-2/TRBV6-3
j_call: TRBJ2-2
cdr3_nt: TGTGCCAGCAGTTACCCCGACGGGAGTGGGACCGGGGAGCTGTTTTTT
cdr3_aa: CASSYPDGSGTGELFF

clone_size: NA
d_call: NA
v_call: TRBV21-1
j_call: TRBJ1-5
cdr3_nt: TGTGCCAGCAGCACACTGGGACAGGATCAGCCCCAGCATTTT
cdr3_aa: CASSTLGQDQPQHF

clone_size: NA
d_call: NA
v_call: TRBV7-8
j_call: TRBJ1-2
cdr3_nt: TGTGCCAGCAGCTTAGCAGGGGGATTCGAGGGCTACACCTTC
cdr3_aa: CASSLAGGFEGYTF

clone_size: NA
d_call: TRBD2
v_call: TRBV2
j_call: TRBJ2-5
cdr3_nt: TGTGCTATAGTAGCGGGAGAAGAGACCCAGTACTTC
cdr3_aa: CAIVAGEETQYF

clone_size: NA
d_call: NA
v_call: TRBV7-3
j_call: TRBJ1-1
cdr3_nt: TGTGCCAGCAGCTCCCTAAGGGAGACTGAAGCTTTCTTT
cdr3_aa: CASSSLRETEAFF

clone_size: NA
d_call: TRBD2
v_call: TRBV7-2
j_call: TRBJ2-7
cdr3_nt: TGTGCCAGCGGCAGGGAAAATAGCGGGAGGTATTACGAGCAGTACTTC
cdr3_aa: CASGRENSGRYYEQYF

clone_size: few
d_call: NA
v_call: TRBV5-1
j_call: TRBJ2-7
cdr3_nt: TGCGCCAGCAGCTTGGACCAGGGTACTTTTTACGAGCAGTACTTC
cdr3_aa: CASSLDQGTFYEQYF

clone_size: NA
d_call: TRBD1
v_call: TRBV6-6
j_call: TRBJ1-2
cdr3_nt: TGTGCCAGCAGTCGTTCTTTTCCCGGACAGGGTTGGTATGGCTACACCTTC
cdr3_aa: CASSRSFPGQGWYGYTF

clone_size: NA
d_call: NA
v_call: TRBV4-1
j_call: TRBJ2-1
cdr3_nt: TGCGCCAGCAGCCAAGAAGGTGGTTGGGACACCGAAACCTACAATGAGCAGTTCTTC
cdr3_aa: CASSQEGGWDTETYNEQFF

clone_size: NA
d_call: TRBD1
v_call: TRBV3-1/TRBV3-2
j_call: TRBJ1-5
cdr3_nt: TGTGCCAGCAGCCCGACAGGGTTAGGCCAGCCCCAGCATTTT
cdr3_aa: CASSPTGLGQPQHF

clone_size: NA
d_call: TRBD1
v_call: TRBV19
j_call: TRBJ2-5
cdr3_nt: TGTGCCAGTAGAACTACAGGGGGCGGTAGTGGAGAGACCCAGTACTTC
cdr3_aa: CASRTTGGGSGETQYF

clone_size: NA
d_call: TRBD2
v_call: TRBV3-1/TRBV3-2
j_call: TRBJ2-5
cdr3_nt: TGTGCCAGCAGCCGACAGACTAGCGGGAGAGAAGAGACCCAGTACTTC
cdr3_aa: CASSRQTSGREETQYF

clone_size: NA
d_call: NA
v_call: TRBV2
j_call: TRBJ2-1
cdr3_nt: TGTGCCAGCAGTGAAGCGCTTCAGGGTCTGTACAGCTCCTACAATGAGCAGTTCTTC
cdr3_aa: CASSEALQGLYSSYNEQFF

clone_size: NA
d_call: TRBD1
v_call: TRBV19
j_call: TRBJ2-7
cdr3_nt: TGTGCCAGTAGTATCCTACTGACAGGGGGTAGGGAGCAGTACTTC
cdr3_aa: CASSILLTGGREQYF

clone_size: NA
d_call: NA
v_call: TRBV14
j_call: TRBJ1-1
cdr3_nt: TGTGCCAGCAGCCAAGACGGAGACACTGAAGCTTTCTTT
cdr3_aa: CASSQDGDTEAFF

clone_size: many
d_call: NA
v_call: TRBV2
j_call: TRBJ1-4
cdr3_nt: TGTGCCAGCTGCCCGGGACTCCCGGGTGATGAAAAACTGTTTTTT
cdr3_aa: CASCPGLPGDEKLFF

clone_size: few
d_call: NA
v_call: TRBV14
j_call: TRBJ2-1
cdr3_nt: TGTGCCAGCAGTTCTCGGGAGATCGACTACAATGAGCAGTTCTTC
cdr3_aa: CASSSREIDYNEQFF

clone_size: NA
d_call: NA
v_call: TRBV3-1/TRBV3-2
j_call: TRBJ2-5
cdr3_nt: TGTGCCAGCAGCCAAGAAAGGGGGACCCAGTACTTC
cdr3_aa: CASSQERGTQYF

clone_size: NA
d_call: TRBD1
v_call: TRBV5-1
j_call: TRBJ2-1
cdr3_nt: TGCGCCAGCAAAGCCCGGGACAGCGGCAATGAGCAGTTCTTC
cdr3_aa: CASKARDSGNEQFF

clone_size: NA
d_call: NA
v_call: TRBV5-1
j_call: TRBJ2-7
cdr3_nt: TGCGCCAGCAGCATGGACAGCCGCTACGAGCAGTACTTC
cdr3_aa: CASSMDSRYEQYF

clone_size: once
d_call: NA
v_call: TRBV20-1
j_call: TRBJ2-6
cdr3_nt: TGCAGTTCGAGGGGGGCCAACGTCCTGACTTTC
cdr3_aa: CSSRGANVLTF

clone_size: NA
d_call: TRBD2
v_call: TRBV7-9
j_call: TRBJ2-3
cdr3_nt: TGTGCCAGCAGCTCGCTTCTAGCGGGAGGCGATTCGGATACGCAGTATTTT
cdr3_aa: CASSSLLAGGDSDTQYF

clone_size: NA
d_call: TRBD2
v_call: TRBV20-1
j_call: TRBJ2-1
cdr3_nt: TGCAGTGTTAGTGGGAGGGCCCCCTACAATGAGCAGTTCTTC
cdr3_aa: CSVSGRAPYNEQFF

clone_size: NA
d_call: TRBD2
v_call: TRBV5-1
j_call: TRBJ2-5
cdr3_nt: TGCGCCAGCAGCCGTTCCTGGGGGGGAGGAGAGACCCAGTACTTC
cdr3_aa: CASSRSWGGGETQYF

clone_size: NA
d_call: TRBD2
v_call: TRBV10-3
j_call: TRBJ2-7
cdr3_nt: TGTGCCATCAGTCCGGGACTAGCGGGTCCGAGCTCCTACGAGCAGTACTTC
cdr3_aa: CAISPGLAGPSSYEQYF

clone_size: once
d_call: NA
v_call: TRBV6-6
j_call: TRBJ2-1
cdr3_nt: TGTGCCAGCAGTTACTCCCTAGCTAGCAATGAGCAGTTCTTC
cdr3_aa: CASSYSLASNEQFF

clone_size: NA
d_call: NA
v_call: TRBV9
j_call: TRBJ2-5
cdr3_nt: TGTGCCAGCAGCGTTAACGAGCGGTATGAGACCCAGTACTTC
cdr3_aa: CASSVNERYETQYF

clone_size: NA
d_call: TRBD1
v_call: TRBV5-5
j_call: TRBJ1-1
cdr3_nt: TGTGCCAGCAGCTTAAGGGGACAGGGGACCCCTGAAGCTTTCTTT
cdr3_aa: CASSLRGQGTPEAFF

clone_size: NA
d_call: NA
v_call: TRBV6-5
j_call: TRBJ2-7
cdr3_nt: TGTGCCAGCATCCCCCTCGGGGGAGACGAGCAGTACTTC
cdr3_aa: CASIPLGGDEQYF

clone_size: NA
d_call: NA
v_call: TRBV29-1
j_call: TRBJ2-7
cdr3_nt: TGCAGCGCGGCGGGGACCTACGAGCAGTACTTC
cdr3_aa: CSAAGTYEQYF

clone_size: NA
d_call: TRBD1
v_call: TRBV27
j_call: TRBJ1-4
cdr3_nt: TGTGCCAGCAGTTTTTCAGGGGGCGCGCATGAAAAACTGTTTTTT
cdr3_aa: CASSFSGGAHEKLFF

clone_size: NA
d_call: NA
v_call: TRBV7-2
j_call: TRBJ2-3
cdr3_nt: TGTGCCAGCAGCTCAGGGATCCGCACAGATACGCAGTATTTT
cdr3_aa: CASSSGIRTDTQYF

clone_size: NA
d_call: NA
v_call: TRBV19
j_call: TRBJ1-5
cdr3_nt: TGTGCCAGTAGTTTCAAGGGGGACCCTCAGCCCCAGCATTTT
cdr3_aa: CASSFKGDPQPQHF

clone_size: NA
d_call: NA
v_call: TRBV7-2
j_call: TRBJ2-1
cdr3_nt: TGTGCCAGCAGCCCAACGGAGGCCATCTACAATGAGCAGTTCTTC
cdr3_aa: CASSPTEAIYNEQFF

clone_size: NA
d_call: NA
v_call: TRBV12-3/TRBV12-4
j_call: TRBJ2-7
cdr3_nt: TGTGCCAGCAGCCTCCTCTACGAGCAGTACTTC
cdr3_aa: CASSLLYEQYF